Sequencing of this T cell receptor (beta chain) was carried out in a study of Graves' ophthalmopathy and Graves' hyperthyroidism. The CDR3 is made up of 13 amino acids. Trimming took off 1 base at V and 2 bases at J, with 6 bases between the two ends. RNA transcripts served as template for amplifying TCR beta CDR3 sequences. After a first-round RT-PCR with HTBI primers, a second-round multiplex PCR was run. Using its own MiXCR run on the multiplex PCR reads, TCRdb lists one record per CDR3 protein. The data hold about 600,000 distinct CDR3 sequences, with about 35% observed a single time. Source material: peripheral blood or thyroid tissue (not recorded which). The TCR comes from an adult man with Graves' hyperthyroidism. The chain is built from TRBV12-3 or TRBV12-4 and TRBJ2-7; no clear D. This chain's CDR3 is CASSLGTPYEQYF. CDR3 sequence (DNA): TGTGCCAGCAGTTTAGGGACCCCCTACGAGCAGTACTTC.